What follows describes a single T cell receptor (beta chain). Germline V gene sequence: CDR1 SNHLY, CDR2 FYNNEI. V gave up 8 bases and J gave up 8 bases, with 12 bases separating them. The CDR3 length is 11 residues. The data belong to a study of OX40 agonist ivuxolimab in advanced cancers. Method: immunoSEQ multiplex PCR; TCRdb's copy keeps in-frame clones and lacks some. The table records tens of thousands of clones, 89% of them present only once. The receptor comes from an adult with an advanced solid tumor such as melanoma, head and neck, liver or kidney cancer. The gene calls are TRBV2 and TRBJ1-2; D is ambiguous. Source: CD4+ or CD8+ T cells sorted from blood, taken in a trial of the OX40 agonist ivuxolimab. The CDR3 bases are TGTGCCAGCGAAGAGTATAGGGGCTACACCTTC. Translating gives CASEEYRGYTF.